Each of the 19 T cell receptor beta chains below was sequenced from the same sample in a study of regulatory T cells in long-lasting Graves disease. The time point was: newly diagnosed GD, antithyroid drugs for less than 3 months. Following extraction of RNA from PBMCs, that RNA was used to make the TCR library. CDR3-region Arm-PCR and iRepertoire HTBI primers produced the TCR beta libraries. Each CDR3 protein is one row after TCRdb ran MiXCR on the multiplex PCR reads. Of about 460,000 distinct CDR3 sequences listed, 12% to 15% are singletons. The same specimen was also included in a second study, on T cells in Graves' hyperthyroidism and ophthalmopathy.

This sample comprised peripheral blood mononuclear cells (PBMCs), obtained at new diagnosis, from a patient treated with antithyroid drugs. These receptors all stem from a woman between 45 and 65 years old with Graves disease.

This chain uses TRBV4-1 with TRBJ2-7, with D possibly matching TRBD2 (6 bases). Germline V gives CDR1 MGHRA, CDR2 YSYEKL. This CDR3 is built from 14 residues. V lost 4 bases and J 2 bases, leaving 12 bases between the germline ends. The CDR3 sequence: CASSREDRAYEQYF. In DNA, the CDR3 is TGCGCCAGCAGCCGGGAGGACCGGGCCTACGAGCAGTACTTC.

The chain recombines TRBV3-1 with TRBJ2-6; D not certain. CDR1 is LGHDT, CDR2 YNNKEL, per germline (reference sequence). The CDR3 covers 15 residues. The germline V and J ends were trimmed by 1 base and 4 bases, with 8 bases remaining between them. Here the CDR3 reads CASSQAMAGANVLTF. In DNA, the CDR3 is TGTGCCAGCAGCCAAGCCATGGCGGGGGCCAACGTCCTGACTTTC.

At least ten counts were recorded for this clonotype. The chain has TRBV7-9 and TRBJ2-3; 7 bases are a match to TRBD2. Germline V CDR1 and CDR2: SEHNR, FQNEAQ (reference sequence). The J segment lost 0 bases and the V segment lost 8 bases, leaving 8 bases of the junction unmatched. The CDR3 runs 15 residues. CDR3 region: CASRIQRESTDTQYF. CDR3 DNA: TGTGCCAGCCGTATACAGCGGGAAAGCACAGATACGCAGTATTTT.

Regarding this clonotype: A far larger clone lies a single base away; this is likely a read error. Likely a read error: the CDR3 ends without its conserved phenylalanine or tryptophan. The chain combines TRBV5-4 with TRBJ1-1; D uncertain. V lost 0 bases and J 3 bases, leaving 3 bases between the germline ends. The V gene's germline CDR1 is SGHNT and CDR2 YYREEE (reference sequence). The CDR3 has 12 amino acids. The CDR3 loop reads CASSLGDTEAFS. The DNA of the CDR3 is TGTGCCAGCAGCTTGGGGGACACTGAAGCTTTCTCT.

In its sample, this clonotype was seen many times. The rearrangement joins TRBV7-8 to TRBJ2-1; TRBD2 matches 11 bases. Germline CDR1 is SGHVS and CDR2 is FQNEAQ. The CDR3 sequence is 18 residues long. V was pared by 5 bases and J by 5 bases, with 14 bases of the junction left unmatched. The CDR3 DNA follows: TGTGCCAGCAGCAATTCTTACCGGACTAGCGGGTTAAACAATGAGCAGTTCTTC. The encoded protein is CASSNSYRTSGLNNEQFF. The full variable domain, completed using reference TRBV7-8 and TRBJ2-1, is GAGVSQSPRYKVAKRGQDVALRCDPISGHVSLFWYQQALGQGPEFLTYFQNEAQLDKSGLPSDRFFAERPEGSVSTLKIQRTQQEDSAVYLCASSNSYRTSGLNNEQFFGPGTRLTVL.

The chain is built from TRBV4-1 and TRBJ2-1; no reliable D call. The germline gives CDR1 MGHRA, CDR2 YSYEKL. This CDR3 has 15 amino acids. The V and J ends lost 6 bases and 4 bases respectively, with 16 bases between them. The CDR3 loop reads CASRKRPYEYNEQFF. The DNA for the CDR3 is TGCGCCAGCAGAAAACGACCCTACGAGTACAATGAGCAGTTCTTC.

This chain joins TRBV20-1 and TRBJ2-7, with D possibly being TRBD2 (5 bases). CDR3 length equals 12 residues. CDR1 and CDR2 (germline): DFQATT, SNEGSKA (reference sequence). V was trimmed by 6 bases and J by 2 bases, leaving 11 bases between them. The CDR3: CSAKDWAYEQYF. The CDR3 bases are TGCAGTGCCAAGGACTGGGCCTACGAGCAGTACTTC.

The chain carries TRBV28 and TRBJ1-2; tentatively, D is TRBD1 (5 bases). V lost 8 bases and J lost 3, with 13 bases in between. Per germline, CDR1 MDHEN and CDR2 SYDVKM. This CDR3 is 13 amino acids long. The CDR3 sequence is CASLPGMDYGYTF. CDR3 DNA sequence: TGTGCCAGCCTCCCAGGGATGGACTATGGCTACACCTTC.

This chain connects TRBV7-9 to TRBJ2-7, with D possibly matching TRBD2 (6 bases). Trimming left V 5 bases short and J 8 bases short, with 19 bases between. The germline CDR1 and CDR2 sequences are SEHNR and FQNEAQ (reference sequence). This CDR3 comprises 14 residues. This CDR3 reads CASSGGQGLFKQYF. The CDR3 DNA reads as TGTGCCAGCAGCGGCGGCCAGGGACTCTTCAAGCAGTACTTC.

This rearrangement joins TRBV19 to TRBJ2-3, with 12 bases lining up with TRBD1. The CDR3 sequence is 16 residues long. V lost 5 bases and J lost 5; bases outside the gene matches: 8. Germline V gives CDR1 LNHDA, CDR2 SQIVND (reference sequence). The CDR3 loop reads CASSSTGTGGRDTQYF. The DNA for the CDR3 is TGTGCCAGTAGTTCCACCGGGACAGGGGGCCGAGATACGCAGTATTTT.

This clonotype came up a few times. DNA of the CDR3: TGTGCCAGCAGCCCCCCCAAGGACCCTAACGAGCAGTTCTTC. Translation gives CASSPPKDPNEQFF. This chain connects TRBV9 to TRBJ2-1, with unresolved D. Trimming stripped 4 bases from V and 10 bases from J, with 18 bases between. This CDR3 spans 14 amino acids. Germline V lookup: CDR1 SGDLS, CDR2 YYNGEE.

The rearrangement uses TRBV6-5 and TRBJ2-5, with D possibly matching TRBD1 (5 bases). The germline CDR1 and CDR2 sequences are MNHEY and SVGAGI. V was shortened by 2 bases and J by 9 bases, with 16 bases between the two germline ends. The CDR3 contains 14 residues. CDR3 bases: TGTGCCAGCAGTTACGGGGCGTACTCGGAGTCCCAGTACTTC. Its protein product is CASSYGAYSESQYF.

This clonotype was recorded many times. The junction does not match germline at one end; this may be a read error. The V call is TRBV14, the J call TRBJ2-7; 8 nucleotides agree with TRBD1. The V gene's germline CDR1 is SGHDN and CDR2 FVKESK. This CDR3 spans 13 amino acids. The CDR3 here is CASRQAGGGEQYF. CDR3 DNA: TGTGCCAGCAGACAAGCAGGGGGCGGAGAGCAGTACTTC.

This clonotype was seen ten or more times. The genes are TRBV11-2 and TRBJ2-1, with 8 bases matching TRBD2. Per germline, CDR1 SGHAT and CDR2 FQNNGV. The CDR3 has 14 amino acids. V lost 7 bases, J lost 4 bases, and 6 bases stayed unmatched. CDR3 DNA: TGTGCCAGCATTGGTAGCGGGAAGTACAATGAGCAGTTCTTC. The encoded protein is CASIGSGKYNEQFF.

This clonotype has more than one count but fewer than ten. The chain is built from TRBV19 and TRBJ1-6, with TRBD1 as a possible D gene (5 bases). This CDR3 contains 15 residues. With 5 bases removed from V and 10 bases from J, the gap between germline ends came to 18 bases. Germline CDR1 is LNHDA and CDR2 is SQIVND (reference sequence). The CDR3 reads CASSQQGTDRSPLHF. In DNA form, the CDR3 reads TGTGCCAGTAGTCAACAAGGGACGGACCGATCACCCCTCCACTTT.

The V and J genes are TRBV28 and TRBJ1-6; D gene ambiguous. This CDR3 region has 12 residues. Trimming pared 3 bases from V and 8 bases from J, leaving 5 bases between. Germline assignment: CDR1 MDHEN and CDR2 SYDVKM. In DNA form, the CDR3 reads TGTGCCAGCAGTTTTATTGATTCACCCCTCCACTTT. It specifies CASSFIDSPLHF.

This clonotype was detected many times. The V gene is TRBV12-3 or TRBV12-4, the J gene TRBJ1-5; 7 bases are shared with TRBD1. The length of the CDR3 is 15 residues. Losses at the gene ends were 5 bases for V and 4 bases for J; bases not matched to a gene: 8. The CDR3 sequence is CASSPLQGGNQPQHF. The DNA for the CDR3 is TGTGCCAGCAGTCCCCTCCAGGGGGGGAATCAGCCCCAGCATTTT.

This clonotype came up many times. This rearrangement joins TRBV7-9 to TRBJ2-1, with D perhaps assigned TRBD1 or TRBD2 (6 bases each). The CDR3 length is 14 residues. The V end lost 1 base, the J end lost 9 bases, and 13 bases lay between the germline ends. Germline V gives CDR1 SEHNR, CDR2 FQNEAQ (reference sequence). The CDR3 bases are TGTGCCAGCAGCTTAGAAGGAGGGGGTGCTGAGCAGTTCTTC. Protein: CASSLEGGGAEQFF.

As regards this clonotype: A much larger clone sits a single nucleotide away, making a read error possible. The rearrangement links TRBV5-1 to TRBJ2-1; the D gene is possibly TRBD2 (5 bases). Germline V gene lookup returns CDR1 SGHRS and CDR2 YFSETQ. The CDR3 loop spans 15 amino acids. The germline V and J ends were trimmed by 1 base and 8 bases, with 16 bases remaining between them. The CDR3 spells CASSLIPGGFDEQFF. The CDR3 DNA sequence: TGCGCCAGCAGCTTGATACCAGGCGGGTTCGATGAGCAGTTCTTC.